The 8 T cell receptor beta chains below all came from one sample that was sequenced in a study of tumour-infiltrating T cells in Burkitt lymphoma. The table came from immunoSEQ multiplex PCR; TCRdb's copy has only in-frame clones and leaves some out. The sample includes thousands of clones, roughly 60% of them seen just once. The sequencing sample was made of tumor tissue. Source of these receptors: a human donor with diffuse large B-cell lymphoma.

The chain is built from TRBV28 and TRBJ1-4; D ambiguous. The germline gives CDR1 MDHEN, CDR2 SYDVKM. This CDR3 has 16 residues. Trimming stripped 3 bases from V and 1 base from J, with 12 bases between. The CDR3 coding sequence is TGTGCCAGCAGTTTTATCATAGAGAGAACTAATGAAAAACTGTTTTTT. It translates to CASSFIIERTNEKLFF.

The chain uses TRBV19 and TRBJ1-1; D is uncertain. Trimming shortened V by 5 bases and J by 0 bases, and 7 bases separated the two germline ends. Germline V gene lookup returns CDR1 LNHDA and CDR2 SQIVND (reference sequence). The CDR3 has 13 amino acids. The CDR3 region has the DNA TGTGCCAGTAGTGTCAAAATGAACACTGAAGCTTTCTTT. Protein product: CASSVKMNTEAFF.

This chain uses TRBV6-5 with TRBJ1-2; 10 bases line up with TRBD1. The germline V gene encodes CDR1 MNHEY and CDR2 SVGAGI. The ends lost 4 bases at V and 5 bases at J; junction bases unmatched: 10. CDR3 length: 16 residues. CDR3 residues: CASSSSRTGGKYGYTF. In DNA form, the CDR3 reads TGTGCCAGCAGTTCCTCCCGGACAGGGGGGAAATATGGCTACACCTTC.

The CDR3 DNA sequence: TGTGCCAGCAGTCAAGGAGGAGCAACTAATGAAAAACTGTTTTTT. This translates into CASSQGGATNEKLFF. The V call is TRBV2, the J call TRBJ1-4, with D unclear. Trimming shortened V by 5 bases and J by 0 bases, and 10 bases separated the two germline ends. The CDR3 length is 15 residues. Germline CDR1 and CDR2: SNHLY and FYNNEI. Variable domain in full (rest from reference TRBV2 and TRBJ1-4): EPEVTQTPSHQVTQMGQEVILRCVPISNHLYFYWYRQILGQKVEFLVSFYNNEISEKSEIFDDQFSVERPDGSNFTLKIRSTKLEDSAMYFCASSQGGATNEKLFFGSGTQLSVL.

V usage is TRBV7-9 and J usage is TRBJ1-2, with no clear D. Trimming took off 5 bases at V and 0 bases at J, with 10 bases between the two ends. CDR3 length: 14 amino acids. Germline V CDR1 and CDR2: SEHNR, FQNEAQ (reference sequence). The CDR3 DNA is TGTGCCAGCAGCCCGGACGGCCCTAACTATGGCTACACCTTC. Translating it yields CASSPDGPNYGYTF.

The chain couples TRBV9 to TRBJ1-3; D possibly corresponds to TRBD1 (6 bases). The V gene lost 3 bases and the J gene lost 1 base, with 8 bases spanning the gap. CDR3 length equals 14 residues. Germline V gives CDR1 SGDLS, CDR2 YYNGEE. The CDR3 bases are TGTGCCAGCAGCGACAGGGCATCTGGAAACACCATATATTTT. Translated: CASSDRASGNTIYF.

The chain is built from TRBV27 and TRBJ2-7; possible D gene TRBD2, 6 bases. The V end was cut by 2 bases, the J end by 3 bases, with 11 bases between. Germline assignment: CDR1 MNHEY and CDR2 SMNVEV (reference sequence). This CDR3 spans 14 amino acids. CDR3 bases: TGTGCCAGCAGTTTAGCGGGACTTAACTACGAGCAGTACTTC. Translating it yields CASSLAGLNYEQYF.

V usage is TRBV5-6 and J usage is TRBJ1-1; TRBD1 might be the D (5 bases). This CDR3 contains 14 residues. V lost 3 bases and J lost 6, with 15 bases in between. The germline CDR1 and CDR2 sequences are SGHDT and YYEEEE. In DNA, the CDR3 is TGTGCCAGCAGCTGGGGCTCCAGGTGGGCTGAAGCTTTCTTT. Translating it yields CASSWGSRWAEAFF.